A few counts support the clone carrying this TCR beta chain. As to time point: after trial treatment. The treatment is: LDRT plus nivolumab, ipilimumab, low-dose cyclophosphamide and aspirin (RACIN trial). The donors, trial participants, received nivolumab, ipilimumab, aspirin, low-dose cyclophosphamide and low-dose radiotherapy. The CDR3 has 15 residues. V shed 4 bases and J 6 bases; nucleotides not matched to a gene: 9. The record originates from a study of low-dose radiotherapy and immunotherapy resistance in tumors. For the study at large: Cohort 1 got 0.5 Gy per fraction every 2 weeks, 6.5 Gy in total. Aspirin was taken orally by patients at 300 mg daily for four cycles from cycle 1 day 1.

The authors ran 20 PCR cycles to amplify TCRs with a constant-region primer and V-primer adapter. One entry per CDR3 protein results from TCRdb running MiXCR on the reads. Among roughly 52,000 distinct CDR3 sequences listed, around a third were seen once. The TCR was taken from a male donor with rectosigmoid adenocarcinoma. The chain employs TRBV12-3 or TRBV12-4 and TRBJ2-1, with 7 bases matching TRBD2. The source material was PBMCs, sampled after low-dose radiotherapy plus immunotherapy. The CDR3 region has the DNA TGTGCCAGCAGTTCGAGCGGGGTGGACGGCAATGAGCAGTTCTTC. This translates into CASSSSGVDGNEQFF.